The 5 T cell receptor beta chains below come from one sample, sequenced in a study of human T cells and chemical hapten exposure. As to time point: patch test 1, 2 weeks after DPC sensitization. Indicated treatment: therapeutic diphenylcyclopropenone sensitization with weekly scalp DPC. TCRdb re-called the RACE reads with MiXCR, one entry per CDR3 protein. This table has 65,000 to 85,000 distinct CDR3 sequences, over 9.5% appearing once. The input for sequencing was whole blood, taken in connection with sensitization to the hapten diphenylcyclopropenone (DPC). The receptors were gathered from a woman aged 55 to 70 with alopecia areata. Some clones in this sample may be carry-over from other donors' samples.

This clonotype was seen repeatedly, ten times or more. The chain is built from TRBV7-3 and TRBJ2-2, with 7 bases fitting TRBD1. The CDR3 runs 16 residues. Germline trimming cut 4 bases from V and 4 bases from J; bases unmatched to any gene: 9. From germline, CDR1 is SGHTA and CDR2 FQGTGA. CDR3 in DNA: TGTGCCAGCAGCTCAATACAACAGGGGTCCACCGGGGAGCTGTTTTTT. Translation: CASSSIQQGSTGELFF.

The table lists this clonotype with many counts. This chain connects TRBV29-1 to TRBJ2-7; 8 bases fit TRBD1. From germline, CDR1 is SQVTM and CDR2 ANQGSEA. The J segment lost 5 bases and the V segment lost 7 bases, leaving 13 bases of the junction unmatched. This CDR3 region has 14 residues. CDR3 sequence reads: CSAGGGQGPHEQYF. DNA for the CDR3: TGCAGCGCCGGGGGTGGACAGGGCCCTCACGAGCAGTACTTC.

There are many counts of this clonotype. The chain recombines TRBV6-2 or TRBV6-3 with TRBJ2-1; TRBD2 aligns across 12 bases. V shed 5 bases and J 4 bases; nucleotides not matched to a gene: 6. CDR1 is MNHEY, CDR2 SVGEGT, per germline. CDR3 length: 16 residues. CDR3 residues: CASSNGLAGKYNEQFF. DNA of the CDR3: TGTGCCAGCAGTAACGGACTAGCGGGGAAATACAATGAGCAGTTCTTC.

This clonotype has ten or more counts. The CDR3 reads CASSLARARLGLDNEQYF. DNA for the CDR3: TGTGCCAGCAGCTTAGCACGAGCGAGATTGGGTCTTGACAACGAGCAGTACTTC. This sequence joins TRBV7-6 and TRBJ2-7; D is unclear. CDR1 is SGHVS, CDR2 FNYEAQ, per germline. V gave up 0 bases and J gave up 5 bases, with 23 bases separating them. The CDR3 contains 18 residues. The variable domain in full, with the rest retrieved from reference TRBV7-6 and TRBJ2-7, is GAGVSQSPRYKVTKRGQDVALRCDPISGHVSLYWYRQALGQGPEFLTYFNYEAQQDKSGLPNDRFSAERPEGSISTLTIQRTEQRDSAMYRCASSLARARLGLDNEQYFGPGTRLTVT.

This clonotype has at least ten counts. V usage is TRBV29-1 and J usage is TRBJ2-7, with a possible D match to TRBD2 (5 bases). V shed 8 bases and J shed 1 base, with 18 bases lying between them. Germline V gene lookup returns CDR1 SQVTM and CDR2 ANQGSEA. The CDR3 length is 14 residues. In nucleotides, the CDR3 is TGCAGCCGAGTTTTCCGGGAATCTTCCTACGAGCAGTACTTC. This sequence encodes CSRVFRESSYEQYF.